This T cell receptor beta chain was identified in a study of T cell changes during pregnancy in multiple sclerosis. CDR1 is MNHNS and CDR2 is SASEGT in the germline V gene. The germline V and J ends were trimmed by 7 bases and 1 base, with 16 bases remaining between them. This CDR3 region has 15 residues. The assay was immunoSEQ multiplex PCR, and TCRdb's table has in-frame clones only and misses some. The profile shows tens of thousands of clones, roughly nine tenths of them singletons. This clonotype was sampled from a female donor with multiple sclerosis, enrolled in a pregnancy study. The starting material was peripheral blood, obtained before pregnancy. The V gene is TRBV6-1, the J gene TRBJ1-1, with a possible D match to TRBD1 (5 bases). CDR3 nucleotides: TGTGCCAGCACCCCCTCGCAGGGCGAGAACACTGAAGCTTTCTTT. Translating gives CASTPSQGENTEAFF.